This TCR beta chain was sequenced for a study of shared clonotypes between healthy human individuals. Study-wide findings and caveats: The study generally estimated greater richness for naive than memory subsets.

In the authors' methods: ImmunoSEQ sequences covered only the junction and lacked quality scores; filtering therefore differed. TCRdb's copy holds only in-frame clones and misses some; the assay was immunoSEQ multiplex PCR. V and J calls and clone size come straight from that table; D and trimming were deduced from the DNA. The table lists just over 2,000,000 clones, roughly 94% of them singletons. The ends were cut back, 0 bases at V and 3 bases at J, with 9 bases in the middle. The germline CDR1 and CDR2 sequences are LGHNA and YSLEER. The CDR3 consists of 14 residues. Concerning this clone itself: As yet, its antigen is unknown.

The rearrangement joins TRBV4-3 to TRBJ2-7; no definite D call. The TCR comes from a man between 18 and 29 years old in good health. Sample: naive CD4+ T cells sorted from blood. Regarding subset: CD45RA+ positively selected. CDR3 in DNA: TGCGCCAGCAGCCAAGATTTAGGTATCTACGAGCAGTACTTC. The encoded protein is CASSQDLGIYEQYF.